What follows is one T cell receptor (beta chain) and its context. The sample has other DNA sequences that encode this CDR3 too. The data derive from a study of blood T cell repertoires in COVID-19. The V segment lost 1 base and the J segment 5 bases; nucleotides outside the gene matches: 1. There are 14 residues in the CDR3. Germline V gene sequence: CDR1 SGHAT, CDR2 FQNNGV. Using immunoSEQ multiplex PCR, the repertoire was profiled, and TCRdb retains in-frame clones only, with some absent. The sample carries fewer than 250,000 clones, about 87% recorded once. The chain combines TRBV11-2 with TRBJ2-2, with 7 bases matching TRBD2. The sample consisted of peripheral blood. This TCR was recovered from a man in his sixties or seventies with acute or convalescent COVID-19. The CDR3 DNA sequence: TGTGCCAGCAGCTTAGCCGGGGGGACCGGGGAGCTGTTTTTT. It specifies CASSLAGGTGELFF.